The 20 T cell receptor beta chains below were found in one sample sequenced in a study of technical replicates of blood from a handful of donors. Generated by immunoSEQ multiplex PCR, the TCRdb table keeps only in-frame clones and is missing some. The table shows 60,000 to 90,000 clones, with 95% occurring only once. Sequencing was done on a sample of T cells isolated from PBMCs. The receptor set was obtained from a human donor in good health.

In the case of this clone: Other DNA variants within this sample encode the same CDR3. This chain joins TRBV10-1 and TRBJ2-7; D is uncertain. Per germline, CDR1 WNHNN and CDR2 SYGVQD (reference sequence). V was clipped by 3 bases and J by 1 base, with 4 bases between them. The CDR3 consists of 12 residues. CDR3 in amino acids: CASSDSSYEQYF. CDR3 sequence (DNA): TGCGCCAGCAGTGACAGTTCCTACGAGCAGTACTTC.

CDR3: CASSRQGYNEQFF. The CDR3 region has the DNA TGCGCCAGCAGCCGCCAGGGCTACAATGAGCAGTTCTTC. The J gene is TRBJ2-1, the V gene TRBV4-1; D is perhaps TRBD1 (5 bases). Germline CDR1 is MGHRA and CDR2 is YSYEKL. The V gene lost 4 bases and the J gene lost 3 bases, with 7 bases spanning the gap. The CDR3 covers 13 residues.

The chain combines TRBV29-1 with TRBJ1-5, with 7 bases identical to TRBD1. Per the germline V gene, CDR1 is SQVTM and CDR2 is ANQGSEA. Trimming removed 4 bases from V and 5 bases from J; junction bases left unmatched: 5. This CDR3 comprises 13 residues. CDR3 sequence reads: CSVGAGGDQPQHF. The CDR3, as DNA: TGCAGCGTTGGAGCAGGGGGAGATCAGCCCCAGCATTTT.

The rearrangement links TRBV27 to TRBJ2-3; D is undetermined. Germline assignment: CDR1 MNHEY and CDR2 SMNVEV (reference sequence). This CDR3 contains 14 residues. Between the trimmed V and J ends, which lost 7 bases and 0 bases, there was a span of 11 bases. The CDR3 reads CASMSVASTDTQYF. Written as DNA, the CDR3 is TGTGCCAGCATGAGCGTCGCTAGCACAGATACGCAGTATTTT.

The V and J genes are TRBV29-1 and TRBJ1-1, with TRBD1 identical over 7 bases. V was pared by 5 bases and J by 4 bases, with 4 bases of the junction left unmatched. CDR1 and CDR2 (germline): SQVTM, ANQGSEA. This CDR3 has 12 residues. CDR3 loop: CSVRQGGTEAFF. The CDR3 coding sequence is TGCAGCGTTCGACAGGGAGGCACTGAAGCTTTCTTT.

This clone was recorded a few times. The chain is built from TRBV28 and TRBJ1-5; TRBD1 matches 8 bases. V lost 6 bases and J lost 9; bases outside the gene matches: 13. From germline, CDR1 is MDHEN and CDR2 SYDVKM. CDR3 length equals 15 residues. The CDR3 DNA follows: TGTGCCAGCAGCCGAGGACAGGGTAGATTGCCGCCCCAGCATTTT. As protein: CASSRGQGRLPPQHF.

The CDR3 spells CASSSAGWTDTQYF. The CDR3 DNA follows: TGTGCCAGCAGCTCAGCGGGCTGGACAGATACGCAGTATTTT. The rearrangement uses TRBV2 and TRBJ2-3; tentatively, D is TRBD2 (6 bases). CDR3 size: 14 residues. Germline V gives CDR1 SNHLY, CDR2 FYNNEI. V lost 6 bases, J lost 3 bases, and 13 bases lay in between.

The chain employs TRBV7-9 and TRBJ2-5; a weak D match, TRBD2 (6 bases). This CDR3 has 13 amino acids. Germline loops: CDR1 SEHNR, CDR2 FQNEAQ (reference sequence). Deletions cut 4 bases from V and 6 bases from J, with 12 bases between. In nucleotides, the CDR3 is TGTGCCAGCAGCTACGGCCGGGAGAAGACCCAGTACTTC. Amino acid sequence: CASSYGREKTQYF.

This rearrangement joins TRBV7-2 to TRBJ2-5; D ambiguous. V lost 6 bases and J 0 bases, leaving 5 bases between the germline ends. Germline V gene sequence: CDR1 SGHTA, CDR2 FQGNSA. The CDR3 loop spans 12 amino acids. The DNA for the CDR3 is TGTGCCAGCAGTATGTACCAAGAGACCCAGTACTTC. It encodes CASSMYQETQYF.

This chain connects TRBV6-5 to TRBJ1-4, with D perhaps matching TRBD1 (6 bases). V was pared by 0 bases and J by 4 bases, with 12 bases between. The CDR3 is made up of 16 amino acids. Germline V CDR1 and CDR2: MNHEY, SVGAGI. The CDR3 sequence: CASSYSGGGSNEKLFF. The DNA of the CDR3 is TGTGCCAGCAGTTACTCGGGGGGCGGGAGTAATGAAAAACTGTTTTTT.

V is TRBV4-2 and J is TRBJ2-5; TRBD1 agrees at 8 bases. Trimming removed 4 bases from V and 6 bases from J; junction bases left unmatched: 16. There are 17 residues in the CDR3. The germline V gene encodes CDR1 LGHNA and CDR2 YNFKEQ. In DNA, the CDR3 is TGTGCCAGCAGCCCATCGGCCGGGACAGGATTTCGTCAGACCCAGTACTTC. The encoded protein is CASSPSAGTGFRQTQYF.

The gene calls are TRBV21-1 and TRBJ1-2; TRBD1 was called by the table and not checked on the DNA. TRBV21-1 has pseudogene status. The CDR3 totals 14 residues. This CDR3 is CASSSDILTYGYTF. The CDR3 DNA sequence: TGTGCCAGCAGCAGTGACATACTCACCTATGGCTACACCTTC.

The chain employs TRBV6-6 and TRBJ2-3, with D tentatively TRBD1 (5 bases). Germline V gene data show CDR1 as MNHNY and CDR2 as SVGAGI (reference sequence). V dropped 8 bases and J dropped 1 base, with 19 bases sitting between them. The CDR3 loop spans 16 amino acids. CDR3 coding DNA: TGTGCCAGCCTCCTTAGGGGAAGTGGAGGCACAGATACGCAGTATTTT. This sequence encodes CASLLRGSGGTDTQYF.

The V gene is TRBV19, the J gene TRBJ2-7; no definite D call. This CDR3 region has 15 residues. The germline V gene has CDR1 LNHDA and CDR2 SQIVND (reference sequence). V was trimmed by 2 bases and J by 0 bases, leaving 11 bases between them. Here the CDR3 DNA reads TGTGCCAGTAGTATACATGGCCGAAGCTCCTACGAGCAGTACTTC. This encodes CASSIHGRSSYEQYF.

The genes are TRBV2 and TRBJ2-7, with 7 bases aligning to TRBD1. Germline V gene sequence: CDR1 SNHLY, CDR2 FYNNEI. Losses at the gene ends were 5 bases for V and 6 bases for J; bases not matched to a gene: 16. CDR3 length: 16 residues. CDR3 bases: TGTGCCAGCAGTCATGTGACAGGGATAATGTCGGGCGAGCAGTACTTC. Its protein product is CASSHVTGIMSGEQYF.

The chain links TRBV27 to TRBJ2-7, with 10 positions matching TRBD2. V shed 3 bases, J shed 1 base, and the junction held 3 bases outside the gene matches. This CDR3 spans 15 amino acids. Germline values: CDR1 MNHEY, CDR2 SMNVEV (reference sequence). CDR3 in amino acids: CASSLLAGVSYEQYF. As DNA, the CDR3 is TGTGCCAGCAGTTTGCTAGCGGGAGTATCCTACGAGCAGTACTTC.

The V gene is TRBV13, the J gene TRBJ2-2, with a possible D match to TRBD2 (6 bases). The ends were cut back, 7 bases at V and 6 bases at J, with 24 bases in the middle. This CDR3 is 17 amino acids long. Looked up from germline, CDR1 is PRHDT and CDR2 is FYEKMQ (reference sequence). The CDR3 region has the DNA TGTGCCAGCATCTACATGGGACTCGGACATGGTTCCGGGGAGCTGTTTTTT. This codes for CASIYMGLGHGSGELFF.

V and J are TRBV28 and TRBJ2-2; 8 nucleotides agree with TRBD1. Germline CDR1 and CDR2: MDHEN and SYDVKM. This CDR3 is built from 17 residues. Losses at the gene ends were 6 bases for V and 5 bases for J; bases not matched to a gene: 14. The CDR3 DNA is TGTGCCAGCAGACCTCTTCAGGGGGCGCGTGAGACCGGGGAGCTGTTTTTT. Its protein is CASRPLQGARETGELFF.

V is TRBV2 and J is TRBJ2-5; the D gene is possibly TRBD1 (6 bases). Germline lookup yields CDR1 SNHLY and CDR2 FYNNEI. The CDR3 contains 12 residues. Trimming removed 10 bases at V and 5 bases at J, with 14 bases between. The CDR3 here is CAITQGTETQYF. CDR3 coding DNA: TGTGCCATAACCCAGGGGACGGAGACCCAGTACTTC.

This clone is a singleton in its sample. The J gene is TRBJ2-7, the V gene TRBV2, with 7 bases matching TRBD1. J gave up 5 bases and V 8 bases, and 12 bases lay outside the gene matches. CDR1 SNHLY and CDR2 FYNNEI come from the germline V gene. This CDR3 region has 14 residues. The CDR3 DNA sequence: TGTGCCAGCTCCAGCCGGACAGGTGTTAACGAGCAGTACTTC. Its translation: CASSSRTGVNEQYF.